This T cell receptor beta chain was obtained from a study of blood T cells in healthy people across ages. Overall study findings and caveats: The diversity estimates, figures obtained from one million T cells, were considered underestimates.

A J-beta primer mix and a sample-barcoded 5' primer were used in a second PCR of roughly 6 to 11 cycles. TCRdb called the 5' RACE reads again in MiXCR, with one record for every CDR3 protein. The data show fewer than 2 million distinct CDR3 sequences, 39% seen once. This CDR3 region has 11 residues. In germline, CDR1 is MNHEY, CDR2 SVGEGT. The germline V and J ends were trimmed by 7 bases and 5 bases, with 8 bases remaining between them. Note on this clonotype: Its specificity is unknown.

The chain combines TRBV6-2 or TRBV6-3 with TRBJ1-2; D is ambiguous. The sample comprised blood. The receptor comes from a human donor in good health. The CDR3 loop reads CASTNTYGYTF. The CDR3 DNA reads as TGTGCCAGCACCAACACTTATGGCTACACCTTC.